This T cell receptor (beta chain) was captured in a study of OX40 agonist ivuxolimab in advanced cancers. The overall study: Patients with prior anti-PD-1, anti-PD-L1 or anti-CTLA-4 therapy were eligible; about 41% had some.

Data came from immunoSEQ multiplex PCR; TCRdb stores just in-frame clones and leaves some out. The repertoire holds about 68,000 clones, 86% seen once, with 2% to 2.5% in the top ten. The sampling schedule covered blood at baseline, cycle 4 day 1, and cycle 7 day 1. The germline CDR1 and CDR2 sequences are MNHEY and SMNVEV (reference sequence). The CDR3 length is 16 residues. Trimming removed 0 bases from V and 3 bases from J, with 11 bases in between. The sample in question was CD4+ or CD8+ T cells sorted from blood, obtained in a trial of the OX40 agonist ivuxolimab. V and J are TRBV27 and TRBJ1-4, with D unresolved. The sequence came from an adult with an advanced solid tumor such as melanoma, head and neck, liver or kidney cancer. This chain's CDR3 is CASSLSSVLANEKLFF. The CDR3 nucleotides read TGTGCCAGCAGTTTATCGAGCGTGTTGGCTAATGAAAAACTGTTTTTT.